Listed below are T cell receptor beta chains from one sample, sequenced in a study of read filtering for tumor transcriptome and immune sequencing. Each CDR3 protein is one row after TCRdb ran MiXCR on the reads. Of 35,000 to 45,000 distinct CDR3 sequences in the sample, approximately 13% were seen once. The sequencing sample was made of a population of CD138-negative cells sorted from bone marrow. The receptors originated from a donor aged 40 or over with multiple myeloma. Each CDR3 is given with its conserved first and last residue. The D gene is left open where the match is weak. Only part of the rows carry a size: once, few, many, or a class if the clone is expanded.

abundance	j_gene	v_gene	d_gene	CDR3aa	CDR3nt
many	TRBJ1-1	TRBV7-2	.	CASRPQANTEAFF	TGTGCCAGCAGACCACAAGCTAACACTGAAGCTTTCTTT
few	TRBJ2-1	TRBV7-6	.	CASSLGGGGYNEQFF	TGTGCCAGCAGCTTAGGGGGCGGAGGCTACAATGAGCAGTTCTTC
.	TRBJ2-7	TRBV5-5	.	CASSRRGAAYEQYF	TGTGCCAGCAGCCGACGGGGGGCCGCCTACGAGCAGTACTTC
many	TRBJ2-5	TRBV29-1	.	CSVFGQPSLQETQYF	TGCAGCGTTTTCGGACAGCCAAGCCTACAAGAGACCCAGTACTTC
many	TRBJ1-1	TRBV7-9	.	CASSPTEDTEAFF	TGTGCCAGCAGCCCAACAGAGGACACTGAAGCTTTCTTT
few	TRBJ1-5	TRBV7-2	.	CASSLGAGIDPPQHF	TGTGCCAGCAGCTTAGGGGCAGGGATCGATCCGCCCCAGCATTTT
many	TRBJ2-5	TRBV27	TRBD2	CASSKPLLLGGKTQYF	TGTGCCAGCAGTAAACCCCTCCTTCTGGGGGGGAAGACCCAGTACTTC
medium-sized	TRBJ2-7	TRBV7-2	.	CASSLGASSYEQYF	TGTGCCAGCAGCTTAGGGGCGAGCTCCTACGAGCAGTACTTC
many	TRBJ2-1	TRBV29-1	TRBD1	CSARGAGGWGEQFF	TGCAGCGCCCGCGGGGCAGGGGGCTGGGGTGAGCAGTTCTTC
many	TRBJ2-1	TRBV20-1	TRBD2	CSARGEVAGRYNEQFF	TGCAGTGCTAGAGGCGAGGTAGCGGGACGTTACAATGAGCAGTTCTTC
many	TRBJ1-2	TRBV19	TRBD1	CASSSSGTAYGYTF	TGTGCCAGTAGTTCGTCAGGGACAGCCTATGGCTACACCTTC
.	TRBJ2-1	TRBV2	TRBD2	CATQALAGIGEQFF	TGTGCCACCCAGGCCCTAGCGGGTATCGGTGAGCAGTTCTTC
few	TRBJ1-5	TRBV20-1	.	CSARGFGTGENQPQHF	TGCAGTGCTAGAGGGTTTGGGACTGGAGAGAATCAGCCCCAGCATTTT
many	TRBJ2-1	TRBV5-1	.	CASSLWNNEQFF	TGCGCCAGCAGTTTGTGGAACAATGAGCAGTTCTTC
many	TRBJ2-5	TRBV6-5	TRBD1	CASTAPGRGRETQYF	TGTGCCAGCACCGCCCCGGGCAGGGGGCGTGAGACCCAGTACTTC
many	TRBJ1-5	TRBV4-3	.	CASSQDRRDSAQHF	TGCGCCAGCAGCCAAGATAGGAGGGATTCTGCCCAGCATTTT
many	TRBJ2-2	TRBV20-1	TRBD1	CSAGQGPDTGELFF	TGCAGTGCTGGACAGGGGCCGGACACCGGGGAGCTGTTTTTT
many	TRBJ1-1	TRBV12-3/TRBV12-4	.	CASSFGHGNTEAFF	TGTGCCAGCAGTTTCGGACACGGTAACACTGAAGCTTTCTTT
few	TRBJ1-1	TRBV5-4	.	CAIYPPRAASNTEAFF	TGTGCCATCTACCCGCCGAGGGCGGCCTCAAACACTGAAGCTTTCTTT
many	TRBJ2-3	TRBV20-1	.	CSAVERRDTQYF	TGCAGTGCTGTTGAGAGGAGAGATACGCAGTATTTT
.	TRBJ2-5	TRBV5-4	TRBD2	CASSLGLAGIRETQYF	TGTGCCAGCAGCCTGGGACTAGCGGGAATAAGAGAGACCCAGTACTTC
many	TRBJ1-1	TRBV29-1	.	CSVWDGLNTEAFF	TGCAGCGTTTGGGACGGATTGAACACTGAAGCTTTCTTT
.	TRBJ1-2	TRBV10-3	TRBD1	CAISGDRGNYGYTF	TGTGCCATCAGTGGGGACAGGGGGAACTATGGCTACACCTTC
.	TRBJ2-1	TRBV20-1	.	CSASGVEEQFF	TGCAGTGCTAGCGGAGTGGAGGAGCAGTTCTTC
many	TRBJ2-3	TRBV7-2	.	CASSLGRELTDTQYF	TGTGCCAGCAGCTTAGGGCGGGAACTCACAGATACGCAGTATTTT
.	TRBJ1-3	TRBV6-1	.	CASRRSGNTRYF	TGTGCCAGCAGACGTTCCGGAAACACCAGATATTTT
once	TRBJ2-2	TRBV29-1	.	CSVVGGTGELFF	TGCAGCGTTGTCGGGGGCACCGGGGAGCTGTTTTTT
many	TRBJ2-1	TRBV9	TRBD1	CASSPRGGQGRYNEQFF	TGTGCCAGCAGCCCCCGGGGGGGACAGGGGAGATACAATGAGCAGTTCTTC
many	TRBJ1-1	TRBV6-1	.	CASSEPGLPKF	TGTGCCAGCAGTGAACCTGGTTTACCCAAGTTT
many	TRBJ1-6	TRBV27	.	CASSSEGSWSPLHF	TGTGCCAGCAGTTCGGAGGGTTCCTGGTCACCCCTCCACTTT
many	TRBJ2-3	TRBV20-1	TRBD2	CSGLAGYTDTQYF	TGCAGTGGCCTAGCGGGGTACACAGATACGCAGTATTTT
many	TRBJ1-1	TRBV11-2	TRBD1	CASSFRDRGPATEAFF	TGTGCCAGCAGCTTCCGGGACAGGGGGCCGGCTACTGAAGCTTTCTTT
many	TRBJ2-7	TRBV5-1	TRBD2	CASSSAGGPHEQYF	TGCGCCAGCAGCTCGGCGGGAGGGCCCCACGAGCAGTACTTC
many	TRBJ2-7	TRBV5-5	.	CASSLAERYEQYF	TGTGCCAGCAGCTTGGCCGAGCGCTACGAGCAGTACTTC
.	TRBJ2-7	TRBV5-1	.	CASSLETGHYEQYF	TGCGCCAGCAGCTTGGAAACAGGACACTACGAGCAGTACTTC
many	TRBJ2-1	TRBV12-3/TRBV12-4	TRBD2	CASSSSGGSYNEQFF	TGTGCCAGCAGTTCTAGCGGAGGCTCCTACAATGAGCAGTTCTTC
many	TRBJ1-1	TRBV7-9	TRBD1	CASSSRGRQGMNTEAFF	TGTGCCAGCAGCTCTAGAGGGAGACAGGGGATGAACACTGAAGCTTTCTTT
.	TRBJ1-1	TRBV7-8	.	CASSFGFEISTGAFF	TGTGCCAGCAGCTTTGGGTTCGAGATTAGCACTGGAGCTTTCTTT
many	TRBJ1-1	TRBV12-5	TRBD1	CASGLWDRDTEAFF	TGTGCTAGTGGTTTGTGGGACAGGGACACTGAAGCTTTCTTT
many	TRBJ2-1	TRBV9	.	CASSVASTSSYNEQFF	TGTGCCAGCAGCGTAGCTTCTACCAGCTCCTACAATGAGCAGTTCTTC
many	TRBJ2-5	TRBV3-1	.	CASSQRGTLQETQYF	TGTGCCAGCAGCCAACGGGGGACACTTCAAGAGACCCAGTACTTC
many	TRBJ1-3	TRBV5-1	.	CASRVASSSGNTIYF	TGCGCCAGCAGGGTCGCGTCGAGCTCTGGAAACACCATATATTTT
many	TRBJ2-1	TRBV30	.	CAWSRGNEQFF	TGTGCCTGGAGTAGGGGAAATGAGCAGTTCTTC
.	TRBJ2-3	TRBV5-1	.	CASSLVRAPTDTQYF	TGCGCCAGCAGCTTGGTTAGAGCACCCACAGATACGCAGTATTTT
few	TRBJ1-3	TRBV7-8	.	CASSLAGDSGNTIYF	TGTGCCAGCAGCTTAGCGGGTGACTCTGGAAACACCATATATTTT
.	TRBJ2-7	TRBV7-4	TRBD1	CASSPLEQGVWDEQYF	TGTGCCAGCAGCCCGCTAGAACAGGGGGTTTGGGACGAGCAGTACTTC
many	TRBJ1-1	TRBV7-2	.	CASSPSSGQNTEAFF	TGTGCCAGCAGCCCCAGCTCGGGACAGAACACTGAAGCTTTCTTT
many	TRBJ2-5	TRBV6-2/TRBV6-3	.	CASSYDLDRASGETQYF	TGTGCCAGCAGTTACGACCTTGACAGGGCTAGCGGAGAGACCCAGTACTTC